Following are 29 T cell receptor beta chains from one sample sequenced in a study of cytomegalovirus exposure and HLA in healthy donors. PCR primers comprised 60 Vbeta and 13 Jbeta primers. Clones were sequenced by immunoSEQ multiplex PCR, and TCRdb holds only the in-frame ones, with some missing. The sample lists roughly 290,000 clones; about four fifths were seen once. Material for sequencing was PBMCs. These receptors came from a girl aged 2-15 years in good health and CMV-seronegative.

CDR3 loop: CASSLFRGDEQFF. In DNA form, the CDR3 reads TGTGCCAGCAGTTTATTTCGGGGGGATGAGCAGTTCTTC. The rearrangement uses TRBV28 and TRBJ2-1, with 7 bases fitting TRBD2. Germline assignment: CDR1 MDHEN and CDR2 SYDVKM. Losses at the gene ends were 1 base for V and 8 bases for J; bases not matched to a gene: 2. This CDR3 comprises 13 residues.

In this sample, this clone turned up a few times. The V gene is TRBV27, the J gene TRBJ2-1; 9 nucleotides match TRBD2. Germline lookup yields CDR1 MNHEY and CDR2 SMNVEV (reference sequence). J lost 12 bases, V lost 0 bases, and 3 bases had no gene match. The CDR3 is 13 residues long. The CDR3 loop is CASSLSLAGTQFF. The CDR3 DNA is TGTGCCAGCAGTTTATCCCTAGCGGGGACGCAGTTCTTC.

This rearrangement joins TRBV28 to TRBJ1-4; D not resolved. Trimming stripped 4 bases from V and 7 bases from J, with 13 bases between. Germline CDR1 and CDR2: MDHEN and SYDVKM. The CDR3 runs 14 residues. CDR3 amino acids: CASSSGGLGEKLFF. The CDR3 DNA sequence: TGTGCCAGCAGTTCAGGTGGATTAGGTGAAAAACTGTTTTTT.

The CDR3 coding sequence is TGCAGCGTAATAGCGATCACATGGGCTTTCTTT. Its translation is CSVIAITWAFF. The V gene is TRBV29-1, the J gene TRBJ1-1, with no clear D. This CDR3 is built from 11 residues. Germline loops: CDR1 SQVTM, CDR2 ANQGSEA. The V and J ends lost 6 bases and 11 bases respectively, with 16 bases between them.

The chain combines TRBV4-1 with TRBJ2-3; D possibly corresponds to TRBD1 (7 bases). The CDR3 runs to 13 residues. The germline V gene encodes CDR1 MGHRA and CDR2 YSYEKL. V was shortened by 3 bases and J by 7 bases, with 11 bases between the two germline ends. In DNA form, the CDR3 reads TGCGCCAGCAGCCAGCGGGACAGATATACGCAGTATTTT. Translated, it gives CASSQRDRYTQYF.

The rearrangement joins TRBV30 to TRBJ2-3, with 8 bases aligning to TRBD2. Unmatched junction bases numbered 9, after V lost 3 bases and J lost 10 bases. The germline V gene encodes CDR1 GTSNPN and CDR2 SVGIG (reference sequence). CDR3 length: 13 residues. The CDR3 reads CAWRAGGPRAQYF. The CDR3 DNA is TGTGCCTGGAGGGCGGGAGGACCACGGGCGCAGTATTTT.

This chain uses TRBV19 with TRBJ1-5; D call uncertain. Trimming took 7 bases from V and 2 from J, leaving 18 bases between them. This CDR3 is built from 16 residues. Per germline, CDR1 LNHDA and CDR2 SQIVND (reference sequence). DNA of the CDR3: TGTGCCAGTACCCCCTTAGAGCGGCGGGGCAATCAGCCCCAGCATTTT. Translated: CASTPLERRGNQPQHF. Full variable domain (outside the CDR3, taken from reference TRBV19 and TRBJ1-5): DGGITQSPKYLFRKEGQNVTLSCEQNLNHDAMYWYRQDPGQGLRLIYYSQIVNDFQKGDIAEGYSVSREKKESFPLTVTSAQKNPTAFYLCASTPLERRGNQPQHFGDGTRLSIL.

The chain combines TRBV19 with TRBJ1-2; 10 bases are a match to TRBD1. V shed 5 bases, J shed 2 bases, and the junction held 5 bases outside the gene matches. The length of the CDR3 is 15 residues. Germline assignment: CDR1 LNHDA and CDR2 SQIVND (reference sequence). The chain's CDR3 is CASSDGGQGNYGYTF. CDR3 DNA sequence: TGTGCCAGTAGTGACGGGGGACAGGGGAACTATGGCTACACCTTC. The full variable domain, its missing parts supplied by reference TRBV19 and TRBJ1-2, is DGGITQSPKYLFRKEGQNVTLSCEQNLNHDAMYWYRQDPGQGLRLIYYSQIVNDFQKGDIAEGYSVSREKKESFPLTVTSAQKNPTAFYLCASSDGGQGNYGYTFGSGTRLTVV.

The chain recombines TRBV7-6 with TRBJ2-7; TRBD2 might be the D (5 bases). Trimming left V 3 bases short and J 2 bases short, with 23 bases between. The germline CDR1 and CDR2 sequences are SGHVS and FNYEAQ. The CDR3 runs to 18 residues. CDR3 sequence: CASSFETLSGETPYEQYF. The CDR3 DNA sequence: TGTGCCAGCAGCTTTGAGACCCTGTCCGGGGAAACACCCTACGAGCAGTACTTC.

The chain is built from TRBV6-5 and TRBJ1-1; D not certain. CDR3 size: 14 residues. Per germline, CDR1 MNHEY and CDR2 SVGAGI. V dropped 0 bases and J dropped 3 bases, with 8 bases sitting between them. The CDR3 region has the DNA TGTGCCAGCAGTTACTCTCCGAGATACACTGAAGCTTTCTTT. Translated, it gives CASSYSPRYTEAFF.

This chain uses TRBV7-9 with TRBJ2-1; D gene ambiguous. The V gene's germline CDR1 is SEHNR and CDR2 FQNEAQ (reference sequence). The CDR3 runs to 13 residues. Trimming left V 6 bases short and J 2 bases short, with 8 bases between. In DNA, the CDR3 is TGTGCCAGCAGTGGTGGGCCCTACAATGAGCAGTTCTTC. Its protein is CASSGGPYNEQFF. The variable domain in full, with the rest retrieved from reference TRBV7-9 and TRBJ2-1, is DTGVSQNPRHKITKRGQNVTFRCDPISEHNRLYWYRQTLGQGPEFLTYFQNEAQLEKSRLLSDRFSAERPKGSFSTLEIQRTEQGDSAMYLCASSGGPYNEQFFGPGTRLTVL.

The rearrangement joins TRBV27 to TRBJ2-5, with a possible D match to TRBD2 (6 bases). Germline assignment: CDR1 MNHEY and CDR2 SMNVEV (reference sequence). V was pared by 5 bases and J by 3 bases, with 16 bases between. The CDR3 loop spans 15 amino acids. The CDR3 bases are TGTGCCAGCAGTACATTAGCGGCTAACGAAGAGACCCAGTACTTC. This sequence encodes CASSTLAANEETQYF.

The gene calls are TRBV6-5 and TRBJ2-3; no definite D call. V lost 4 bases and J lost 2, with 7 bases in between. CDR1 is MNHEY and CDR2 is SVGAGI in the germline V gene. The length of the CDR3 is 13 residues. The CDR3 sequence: CASSLAHTDTQYF. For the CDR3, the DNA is TGTGCCAGCAGTTTGGCTCACACAGATACGCAGTATTTT.

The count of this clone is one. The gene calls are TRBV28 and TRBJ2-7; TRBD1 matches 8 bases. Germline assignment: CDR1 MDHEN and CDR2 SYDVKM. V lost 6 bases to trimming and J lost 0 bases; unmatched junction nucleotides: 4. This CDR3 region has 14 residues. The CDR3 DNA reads TGTGCCAGCAGAGTCAGGGGGCTCTCCTACGAGCAGTACTTC. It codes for CASRVRGLSYEQYF. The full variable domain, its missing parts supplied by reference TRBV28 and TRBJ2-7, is DVKVTQSSRYLVKRTGEKVFLECVQDMDHENMFWYRQDPGLGLRLIYFSYDVKMKEKGDIPEGYSVSREKKERFSLILESASTNQTSMYLCASRVRGLSYEQYFGPGTRLTVT.

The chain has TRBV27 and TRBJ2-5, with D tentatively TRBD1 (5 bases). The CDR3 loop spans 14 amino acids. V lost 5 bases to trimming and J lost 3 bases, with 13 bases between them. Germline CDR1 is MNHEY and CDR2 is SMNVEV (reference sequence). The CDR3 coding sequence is TGTGCCAGCAGTCCCAGGACAAACAAAGAGACCCAGTACTTC. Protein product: CASSPRTNKETQYF.

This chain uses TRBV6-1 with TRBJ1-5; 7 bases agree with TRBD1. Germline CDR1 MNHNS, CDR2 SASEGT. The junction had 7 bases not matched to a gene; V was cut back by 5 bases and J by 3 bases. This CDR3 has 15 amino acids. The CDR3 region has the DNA TGTGCCAGCAGTCTTGACAGGGTTGACAATCAGCCCCAGCATTTT. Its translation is CASSLDRVDNQPQHF.

DNA for the CDR3: TGTGCCAGCAGTCCCCATCGGGTTTTTTACGAGCAGTACTTC. As protein: CASSPHRVFYEQYF. The rearrangement uses TRBV28 and TRBJ2-7; unclear D gene. The CDR3 has 14 residues. The germline gives CDR1 MDHEN, CDR2 SYDVKM. V lost 5 bases and J lost 4, with 15 bases in between.

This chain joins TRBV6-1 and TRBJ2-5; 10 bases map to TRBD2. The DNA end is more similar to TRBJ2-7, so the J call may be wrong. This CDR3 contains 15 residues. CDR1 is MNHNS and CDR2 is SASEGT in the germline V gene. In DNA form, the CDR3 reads TGTGCCAGCGGGTATAGCGGGAGGACCCCCTACGAGCAGTACTTC. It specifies CASGYSGRTPYEQYF.

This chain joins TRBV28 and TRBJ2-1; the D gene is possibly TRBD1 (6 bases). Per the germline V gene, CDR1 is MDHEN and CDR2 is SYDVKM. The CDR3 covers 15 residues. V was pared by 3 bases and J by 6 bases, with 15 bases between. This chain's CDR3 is CASSLFAGTINEQFF. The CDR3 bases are TGTGCCAGCAGTTTGTTCGCCGGGACAATCAATGAGCAGTTCTTC.

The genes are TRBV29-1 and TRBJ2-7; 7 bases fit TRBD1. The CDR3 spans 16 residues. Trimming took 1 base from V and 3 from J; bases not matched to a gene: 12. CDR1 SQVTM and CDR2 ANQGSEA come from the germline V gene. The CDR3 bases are TGCAGCGTTGAAGCCCACGAGAACACAGGGGTCTACGAGCAGTACTTC. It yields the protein CSVEAHENTGVYEQYF.

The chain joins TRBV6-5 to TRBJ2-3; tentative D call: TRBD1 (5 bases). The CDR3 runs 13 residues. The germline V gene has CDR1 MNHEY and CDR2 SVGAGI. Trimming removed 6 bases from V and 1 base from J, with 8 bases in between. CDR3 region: CASRGLGTDTQYF. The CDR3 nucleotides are TGTGCCAGCAGGGGGCTTGGCACAGATACGCAGTATTTT.

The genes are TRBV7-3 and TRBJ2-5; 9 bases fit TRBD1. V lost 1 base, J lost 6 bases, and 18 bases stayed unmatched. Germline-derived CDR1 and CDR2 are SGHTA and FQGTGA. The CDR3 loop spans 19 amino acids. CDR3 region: CASSLIGGAGTGSQKTQYF. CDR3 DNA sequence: TGTGCCAGCAGCTTAATTGGGGGGGCCGGGACAGGGAGTCAAAAGACCCAGTACTTC.

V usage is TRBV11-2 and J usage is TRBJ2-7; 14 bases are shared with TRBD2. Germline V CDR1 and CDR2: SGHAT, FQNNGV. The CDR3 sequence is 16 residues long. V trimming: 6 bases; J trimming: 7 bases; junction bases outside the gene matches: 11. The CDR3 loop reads CASSRTSGGFVPEQYF. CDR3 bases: TGTGCCAGCAGTCGGACTAGCGGGGGGTTCGTTCCAGAGCAGTACTTC.

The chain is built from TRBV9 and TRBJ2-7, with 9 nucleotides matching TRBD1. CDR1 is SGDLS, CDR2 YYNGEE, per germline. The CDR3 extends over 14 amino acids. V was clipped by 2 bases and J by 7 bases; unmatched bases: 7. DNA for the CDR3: TGTGCCAGCAGCGTGACAGGGGGATTTAGGGAGCAGTACTTC. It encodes CASSVTGGFREQYF.

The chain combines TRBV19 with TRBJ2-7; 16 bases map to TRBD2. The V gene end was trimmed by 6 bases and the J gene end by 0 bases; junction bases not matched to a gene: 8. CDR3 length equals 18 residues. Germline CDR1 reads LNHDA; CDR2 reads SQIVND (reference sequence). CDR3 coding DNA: TGTGCCAGTAGCACCGGGACTAGCGGGAGGGCAGGCTCCTACGAGCAGTACTTC. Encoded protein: CASSTGTSGRAGSYEQYF. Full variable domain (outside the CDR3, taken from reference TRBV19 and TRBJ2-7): DGGITQSPKYLFRKEGQNVTLSCEQNLNHDAMYWYRQDPGQGLRLIYYSQIVNDFQKGDIAEGYSVSREKKESFPLTVTSAQKNPTAFYLCASSTGTSGRAGSYEQYFGPGTRLTVT.

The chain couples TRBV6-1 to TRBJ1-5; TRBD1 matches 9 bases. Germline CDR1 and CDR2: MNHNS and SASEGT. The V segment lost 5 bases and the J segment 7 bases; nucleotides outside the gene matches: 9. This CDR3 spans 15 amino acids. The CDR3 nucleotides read TGTGCCAGCAGTAGGACAGGGGATAACAGACAGCCCCAGCATTTT. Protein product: CASSRTGDNRQPQHF.

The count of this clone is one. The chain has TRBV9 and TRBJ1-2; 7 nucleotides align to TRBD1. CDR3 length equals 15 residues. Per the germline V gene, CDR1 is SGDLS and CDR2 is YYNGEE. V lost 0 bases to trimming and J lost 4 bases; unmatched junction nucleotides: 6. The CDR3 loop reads CASSVEGQAFYGYTF. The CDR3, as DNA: TGTGCCAGCAGCGTAGAAGGACAGGCATTCTATGGCTACACCTTC.

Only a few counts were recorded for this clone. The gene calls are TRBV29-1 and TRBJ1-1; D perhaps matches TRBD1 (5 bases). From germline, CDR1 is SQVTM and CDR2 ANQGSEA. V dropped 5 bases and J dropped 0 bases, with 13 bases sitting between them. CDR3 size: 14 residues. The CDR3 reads CSVQGSPLNTEAFF. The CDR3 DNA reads TGCAGCGTTCAGGGATCTCCTTTGAACACTGAAGCTTTCTTT.

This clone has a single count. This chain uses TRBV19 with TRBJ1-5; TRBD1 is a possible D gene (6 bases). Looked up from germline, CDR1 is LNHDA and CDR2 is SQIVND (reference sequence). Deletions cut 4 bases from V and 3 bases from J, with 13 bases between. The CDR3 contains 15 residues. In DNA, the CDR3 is TGTGCCAGTAGTACCCTTGGACAGCCCAATCAGCCCCAGCATTTT. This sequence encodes CASSTLGQPNQPQHF.